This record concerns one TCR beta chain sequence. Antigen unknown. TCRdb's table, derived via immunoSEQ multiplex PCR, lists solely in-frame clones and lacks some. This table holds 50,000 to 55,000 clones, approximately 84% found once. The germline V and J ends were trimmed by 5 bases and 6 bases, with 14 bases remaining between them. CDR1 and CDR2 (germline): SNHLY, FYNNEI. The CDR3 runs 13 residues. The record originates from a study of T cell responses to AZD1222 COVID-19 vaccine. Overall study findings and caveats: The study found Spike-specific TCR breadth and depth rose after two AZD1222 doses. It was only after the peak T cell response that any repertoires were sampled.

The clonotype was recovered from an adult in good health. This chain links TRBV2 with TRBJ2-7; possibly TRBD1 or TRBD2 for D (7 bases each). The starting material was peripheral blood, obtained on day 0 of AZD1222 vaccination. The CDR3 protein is CASSQGGPGEQYF. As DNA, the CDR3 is TGTGCCAGCAGTCAGGGGGGGCCGGGCGAGCAGTACTTC.